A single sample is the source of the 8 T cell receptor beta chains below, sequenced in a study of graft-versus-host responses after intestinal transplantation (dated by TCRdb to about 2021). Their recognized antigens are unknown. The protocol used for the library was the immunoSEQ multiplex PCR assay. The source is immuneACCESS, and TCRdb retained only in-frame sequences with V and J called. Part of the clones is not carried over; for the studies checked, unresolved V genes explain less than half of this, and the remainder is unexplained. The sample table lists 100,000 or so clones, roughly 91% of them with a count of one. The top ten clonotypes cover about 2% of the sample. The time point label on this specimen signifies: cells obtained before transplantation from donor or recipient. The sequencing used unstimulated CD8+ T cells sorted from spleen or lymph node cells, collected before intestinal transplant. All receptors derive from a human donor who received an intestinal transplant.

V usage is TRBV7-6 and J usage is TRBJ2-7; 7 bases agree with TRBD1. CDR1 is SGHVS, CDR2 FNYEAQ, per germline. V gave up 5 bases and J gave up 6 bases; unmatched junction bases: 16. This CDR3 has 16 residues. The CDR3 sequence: CASSPSTGLPSGEQYF. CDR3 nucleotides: TGTGCCAGCAGCCCATCGACAGGGCTCCCCTCCGGCGAGCAGTACTTC.

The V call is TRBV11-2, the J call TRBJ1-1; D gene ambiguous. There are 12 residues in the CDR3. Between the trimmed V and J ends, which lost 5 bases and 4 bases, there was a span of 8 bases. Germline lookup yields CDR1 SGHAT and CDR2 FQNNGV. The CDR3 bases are TGTGCCAGCAGCCTCCCCTCCACTGAAGCTTTCTTT. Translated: CASSLPSTEAFF.

CDR3 loop: CAWGAKDDPYLSSGNTIYF. In nucleotides, the CDR3 is TGTGCCTGGGGGGCCAAGGACGACCCCTATTTGAGCTCTGGAAACACCATATATTTT. The chain uses TRBV30 and TRBJ1-3, with D tentatively TRBD1 (5 bases). Germline values: CDR1 GTSNPN, CDR2 SVGIG (reference sequence). The CDR3 runs to 19 residues. Trimming cost V 5 bases and J 0 bases, with 26 bases left between them.

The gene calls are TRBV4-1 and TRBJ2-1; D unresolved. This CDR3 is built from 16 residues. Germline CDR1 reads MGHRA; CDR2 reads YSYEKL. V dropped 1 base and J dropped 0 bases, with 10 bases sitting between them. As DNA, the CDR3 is TGCGCCAGCAGCCAAGTAACTGACACCTCCTACAATGAGCAGTTCTTC. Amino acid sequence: CASSQVTDTSYNEQFF.

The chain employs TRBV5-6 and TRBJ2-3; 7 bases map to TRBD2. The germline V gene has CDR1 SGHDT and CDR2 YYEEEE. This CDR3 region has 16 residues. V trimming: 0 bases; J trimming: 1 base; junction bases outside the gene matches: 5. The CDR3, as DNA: TGTGCCAGCAGCTTGGCACGCGGGGGAGGCACAGATACGCAGTATTTT. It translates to CASSLARGGGTDTQYF.

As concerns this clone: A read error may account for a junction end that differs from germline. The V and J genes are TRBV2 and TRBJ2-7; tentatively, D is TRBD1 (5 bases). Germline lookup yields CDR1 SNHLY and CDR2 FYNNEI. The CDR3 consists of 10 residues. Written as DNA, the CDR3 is TGTGCCAGCAGTGGGTTGGACACAGATTTC. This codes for CASSGLDTDF.

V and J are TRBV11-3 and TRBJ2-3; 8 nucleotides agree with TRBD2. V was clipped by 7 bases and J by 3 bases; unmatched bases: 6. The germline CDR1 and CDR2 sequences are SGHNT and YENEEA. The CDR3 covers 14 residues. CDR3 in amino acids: CASTPGGLTDTQYF. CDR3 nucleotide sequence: TGTGCCAGCACCCCGGGGGGGCTAACAGATACGCAGTATTTT.

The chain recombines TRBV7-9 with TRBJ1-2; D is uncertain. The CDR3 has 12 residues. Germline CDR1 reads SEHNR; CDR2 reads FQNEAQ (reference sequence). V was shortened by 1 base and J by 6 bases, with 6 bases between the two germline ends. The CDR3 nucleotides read TGTGCCAGCAGCTTAGAAAGCCATGGCTACACCTTC. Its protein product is CASSLESHGYTF.